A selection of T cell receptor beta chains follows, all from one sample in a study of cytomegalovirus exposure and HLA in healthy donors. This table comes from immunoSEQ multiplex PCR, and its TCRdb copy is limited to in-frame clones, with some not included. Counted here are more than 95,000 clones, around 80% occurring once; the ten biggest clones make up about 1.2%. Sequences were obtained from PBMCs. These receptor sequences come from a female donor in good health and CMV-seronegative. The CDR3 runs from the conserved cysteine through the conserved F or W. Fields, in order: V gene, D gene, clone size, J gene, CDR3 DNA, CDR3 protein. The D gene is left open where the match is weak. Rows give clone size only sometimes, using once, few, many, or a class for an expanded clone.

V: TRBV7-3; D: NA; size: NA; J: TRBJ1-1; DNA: TGTGCCAGCAGCCCACAGATTGAGACTGAAGCTTTCTTT; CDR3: CASSPQIETEAFF
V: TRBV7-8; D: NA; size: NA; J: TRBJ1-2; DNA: TGTGCCAGCAGCCCCCGGGTGGAGAACTATGGCTACACCTTC; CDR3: CASSPRVENYGYTF
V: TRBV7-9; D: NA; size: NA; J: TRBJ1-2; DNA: TGTGCCAGCGCAGACAGCCTTAACTATGGCTACACCTTC; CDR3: CASADSLNYGYTF
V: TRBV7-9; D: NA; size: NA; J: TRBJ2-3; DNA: TGTGCCAGCAGCTTTGACAGCGGGAGCACAGATACGCAGTATTTT; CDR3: CASSFDSGSTDTQYF
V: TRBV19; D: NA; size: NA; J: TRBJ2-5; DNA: TGTGCCAGTAGTGAGGGAGGCGGTCGCCAAGAGACCCAGTACTTC; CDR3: CASSEGGGRQETQYF
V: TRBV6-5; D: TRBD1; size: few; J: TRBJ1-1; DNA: TGTGCCAGCAGCCCCCAGGGCAGGGGGTCTGAAGCTTTCTTT; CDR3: CASSPQGRGSEAFF
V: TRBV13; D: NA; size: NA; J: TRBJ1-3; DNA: TGTGCCAGCAGCCTAACCGGTGACACCATATATTTT; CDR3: CASSLTGDTIYF
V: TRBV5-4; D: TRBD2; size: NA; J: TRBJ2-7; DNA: TGTGCCAGCAGCTCAAAAGGGACTAGCGGCTACGAGCAGTACTTC; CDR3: CASSSKGTSGYEQYF
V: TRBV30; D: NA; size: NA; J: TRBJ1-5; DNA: TGTGCCTGGAGTAGAGGGGGTAGCAATCAGCCCCAGCATTTT; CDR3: CAWSRGGSNQPQHF
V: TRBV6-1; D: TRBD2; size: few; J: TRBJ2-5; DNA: TGTGCCAGCAGTGTAGCGGGGGGAGAGACCCAGTACTTC; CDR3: CASSVAGGETQYF
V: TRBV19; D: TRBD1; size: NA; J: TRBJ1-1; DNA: TGTGCCAGTAGGCGACCGGGACAGGCCTCCAACACTGAAGCTTTCTTT; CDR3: CASRRPGQASNTEAFF
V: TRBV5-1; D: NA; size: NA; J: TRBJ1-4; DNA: TGCGCCAGCAGCTTAGAGGTTGGTGAAAAACTGTTTTTT; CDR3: CASSLEVGEKLFF
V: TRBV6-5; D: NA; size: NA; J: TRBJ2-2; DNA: TGTGCCAGCAGTCGACGGACAGCGAACACCGGGGAGCTGTTTTTT; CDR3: CASSRRTANTGELFF
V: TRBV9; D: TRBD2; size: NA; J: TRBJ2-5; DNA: TGTGCCAGCAGCCCAAACGGGGAGGGGAGGGAGACCCAGTACTTC; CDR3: CASSPNGEGRETQYF
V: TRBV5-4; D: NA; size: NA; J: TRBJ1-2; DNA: TGTGCCAGCAGCTTAAATCCCGAAGGGGGGGTAGACTATGGCTACACCTTC; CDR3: CASSLNPEGGVDYGYTF
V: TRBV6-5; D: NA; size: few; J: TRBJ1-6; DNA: TGTGCCAGCAGTTTCCCAGGTTCACCCCTCCACTTT; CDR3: CASSFPGSPLHF
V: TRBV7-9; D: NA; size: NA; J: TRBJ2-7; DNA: TGTTCCAGCAGCCTCACTAGCTCCTACGAGCAGTACTTC; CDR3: CSSSLTSSYEQYF
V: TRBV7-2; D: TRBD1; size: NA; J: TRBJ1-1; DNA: TGTGCCAGCAGCAACCAGGGGGGATTCACTGAAGCTTTCTTT; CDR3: CASSNQGGFTEAFF
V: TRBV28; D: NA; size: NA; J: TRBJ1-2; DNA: TGTGCCAGCAGTTTATGGGAGTTTGGCTACACCTTC; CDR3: CASSLWEFGYTF
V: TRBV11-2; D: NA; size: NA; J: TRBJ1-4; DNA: TGTGCCAGCAGCTTAGAGGTGGGCCGGGGTGAAAAACTGTTTTTT; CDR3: CASSLEVGRGEKLFF
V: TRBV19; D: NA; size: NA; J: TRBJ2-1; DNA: TGTGCCAGTAGTCCCCCAGGGCCCGACTACAATGAGCAGTTCTTC; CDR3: CASSPPGPDYNEQFF
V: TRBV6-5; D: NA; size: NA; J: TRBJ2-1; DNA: TGTGCCAGCAGTTTAAAGGGGGACGGCAATGAGCAGTTCTTC; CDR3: CASSLKGDGNEQFF
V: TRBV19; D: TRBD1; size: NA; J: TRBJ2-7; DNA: TGTGCCAGTACGGACAGGCATAACTACGAGCAGTACTTC; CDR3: CASTDRHNYEQYF
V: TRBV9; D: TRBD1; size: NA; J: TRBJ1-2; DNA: TGTGCCAGCAGTACCTCCCGGACAGGGATCTCTGGCTACACCTTC; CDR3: CASSTSRTGISGYTF
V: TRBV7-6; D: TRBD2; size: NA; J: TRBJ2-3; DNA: TGTGCCAGCAGCCCTCGGACTAGCGGGGCCGATACGCAGTATTTT; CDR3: CASSPRTSGADTQYF
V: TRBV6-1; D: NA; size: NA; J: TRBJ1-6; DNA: TGTGCCAGCAGCACCCAGGGGTCCCATTCACCCCTCCACTTT; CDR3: CASSTQGSHSPLHF
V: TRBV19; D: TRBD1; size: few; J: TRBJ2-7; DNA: TGTGCCAGTAGTATGATCGGGACAGGGTTACACGAGCAGTACTTC; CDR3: CASSMIGTGLHEQYF
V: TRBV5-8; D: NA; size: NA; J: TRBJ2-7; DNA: TGTGCCAGCAGCTTGGACTACTTCTACGAGCAGTACTTC; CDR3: CASSLDYFYEQYF
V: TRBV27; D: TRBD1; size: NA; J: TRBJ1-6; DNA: TGTGCCAGCAGGACCGGGACAGGGAATTCACCCCTCCACTTT; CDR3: CASRTGTGNSPLHF
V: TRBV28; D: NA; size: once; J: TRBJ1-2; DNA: TGTGCCAGCAGGACAGTCTATGGCTACACCTTC; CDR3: CASRTVYGYTF
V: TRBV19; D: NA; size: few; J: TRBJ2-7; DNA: TGTGCCAGTAGTGGGGGGACAGTTTTGTCCTACGAGCAGTACTTC; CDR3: CASSGGTVLSYEQYF
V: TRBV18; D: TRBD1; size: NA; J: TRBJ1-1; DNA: TGTGCCAGCTCACCTGGACAGGCTAAGCGCACTGAAGCTTTCTTT; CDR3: CASSPGQAKRTEAFF
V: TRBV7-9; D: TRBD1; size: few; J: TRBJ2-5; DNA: TGTGCCAGCAGTCTCGGACAGGGGGCGTTTTTAGGAGAGACCCAGTACTTC; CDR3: CASSLGQGAFLGETQYF
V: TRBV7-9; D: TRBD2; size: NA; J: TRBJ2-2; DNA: TGTGCCAGCAGCCGACTAGCGCCGAACACCGGGGAGCTGTTTTTT; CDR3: CASSRLAPNTGELFF
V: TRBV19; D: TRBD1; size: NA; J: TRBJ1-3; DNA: TGTGCCAGTAGTCTCTCGGACAGGGGATCTGGAAACACCATATATTTT; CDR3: CASSLSDRGSGNTIYF
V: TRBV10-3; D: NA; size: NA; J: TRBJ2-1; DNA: TGTGCCATCAGTGATGCGGGCAACAATGAGCAGTTCTTC; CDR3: CAISDAGNNEQFF
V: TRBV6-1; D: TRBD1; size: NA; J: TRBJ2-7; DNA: TGTGCCAGCAGTGAAGACAGGGGGTTCTACGAGCAGTACTTC; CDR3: CASSEDRGFYEQYF
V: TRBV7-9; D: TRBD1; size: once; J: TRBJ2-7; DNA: TGTTCCAGCAGCTTGACAGGGGGCTACGAGCAGTACTTC; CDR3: CSSSLTGGYEQYF
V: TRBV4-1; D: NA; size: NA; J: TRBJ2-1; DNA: TGCGCCAGCAGCCTGACCGGGACTCGTTACAATGAGCAGTTCTTC; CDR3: CASSLTGTRYNEQFF
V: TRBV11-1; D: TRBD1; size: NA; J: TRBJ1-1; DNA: TGTGCCAGCAGCCCGGCCGACAGGGGGAGGACTGAAGCTTTCTTT; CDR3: CASSPADRGRTEAFF